The 11 T cell receptor beta chains below were found in one sample sequenced in a study of blood T cell repertoires in COVID-19. Sequencing used immunoSEQ multiplex PCR; TCRdb keeps in-frame clones, though not all of them. The table lists about 99,000 clones, roughly four fifths of them singletons, with 4.5% to 5.5% in the top ten. Source material: peripheral blood. Receptor source: a man between 60 and 75 years old with acute or convalescent COVID-19.

The chain recombines TRBV19 with TRBJ1-2; TRBD1 agrees at 7 bases. Per germline, CDR1 LNHDA and CDR2 SQIVND (reference sequence). V gave up 3 bases and J gave up 6 bases; unmatched junction bases: 10. This CDR3 spans 15 amino acids. The CDR3 DNA sequence: TGTGCCAGTAGTATCTGGCATCGGGACAGCCATGGCTACACCTTC. Protein: CASSIWHRDSHGYTF.

The gene calls are TRBV7-3 and TRBJ2-5, with TRBD2 matching 8 bases. With 6 bases clipped from V and 5 bases from J, the junction kept 11 bases outside the gene matches. The CDR3 runs to 15 residues. CDR1 and CDR2 (germline): SGHTA, FQGTGA. CDR3 nucleotide sequence: TGTGCCAGCAGGTTCGGGTTAGCGGGAACCGAGACCCAGTACTTC. The encoded protein is CASRFGLAGTETQYF.

The chain carries TRBV2 and TRBJ1-1; 12 bases map to TRBD1. CDR1 and CDR2 from the germline V gene are SNHLY and FYNNEI. V was pared by 7 bases and J by 4 bases, with 4 bases of the junction left unmatched. The CDR3 spans 14 residues. CDR3 residues: CASITGQGATEAFF. CDR3 DNA sequence: TGTGCCAGCATTACGGGACAGGGGGCCACTGAAGCTTTCTTT.

This clone has a single count. The V gene is TRBV7-2, the J gene TRBJ2-1; 9 nucleotides align to TRBD2. The CDR3 is 14 residues long. CDR1 is SGHTA, CDR2 FQGNSA, per germline. V lost 2 bases, J lost 12 bases, and 8 bases stayed unmatched. CDR3 in amino acids: CASSLSLAGVRQFF. In nucleotides, the CDR3 is TGTGCCAGCAGCTTATCGTTAGCGGGGGTAAGGCAGTTCTTC.

The DNA of the CDR3 is TGCGCCAGCAGCCAAGGGGTCGGGGTTTACAATGAGCAGTTCTTC. This translates into CASSQGVGVYNEQFF. The V gene is TRBV4-1, the J gene TRBJ2-1, with D perhaps TRBD2 (5 bases). There are 15 residues in the CDR3. The V end was cut by 1 base, the J end by 4 bases, with 11 bases between. Per the germline V gene, CDR1 is MGHRA and CDR2 is YSYEKL.

V usage is TRBV6-5 and J usage is TRBJ2-3, with a possible D match to TRBD2 (6 bases). Germline V gene lookup returns CDR1 MNHEY and CDR2 SVGAGI. Trimming cost V 7 bases and J 5 bases, with 10 bases left between them. CDR3 size: 12 residues. The CDR3 DNA is TGTGCCAGCATGGACTACCTAGATACGCAGTATTTT. Translating it yields CASMDYLDTQYF.

The chain combines TRBV29-1 with TRBJ2-7; D perhaps matches TRBD2 (5 bases). V was cut by 5 bases and J by 0 bases, with 26 bases left in between. CDR1 and CDR2 (germline): SQVTM, ANQGSEA. The CDR3 has 18 amino acids. The CDR3 reads CSVYYGARGRGSSYEQYF. CDR3 DNA: TGCAGCGTTTATTACGGCGCCAGAGGGAGAGGGAGCTCCTACGAGCAGTACTTC.

The chain uses TRBV12-3 or TRBV12-4 and TRBJ1-2; possible D gene TRBD1, 5 bases. V dropped 3 bases and J dropped 8 bases, with 10 bases sitting between them. The CDR3 is 12 residues long. The CDR3 loop reads CASSFLDSGYTF. For the CDR3, the DNA is TGTGCCAGCAGTTTCCTAGACAGCGGCTACACCTTC.

The gene calls are TRBV10-2 and TRBJ2-1; D is undetermined. The CDR3 is 16 residues long. CDR1 is WSHSY, CDR2 SAAADI, per germline. V gave up 3 bases and J gave up 1 base, with 13 bases separating them. As DNA, the CDR3 is TGCGCCAGCAGTGATATCCTAGATCGGTCCTACAATGAGCAGTTCTTC. Protein: CASSDILDRSYNEQFF.

V is TRBV7-8 and J is TRBJ2-5, with D possibly being TRBD2 (6 bases). This CDR3 contains 14 residues. The V end lost 2 bases, the J end lost 7 bases, and 14 bases lay between the germline ends. Germline assignment: CDR1 SGHVS and CDR2 FQNEAQ. CDR3 region: CASSLTSSSWTQYF. The CDR3 region has the DNA TGTGCCAGCAGCTTAACTAGCTCTAGCTGGACCCAGTACTTC.

V usage is TRBV2 and J usage is TRBJ1-5, with 7 bases that match TRBD1. The CDR3 has 14 residues. Losses at the gene ends were 8 bases for V and 0 bases for J; bases not matched to a gene: 4. Germline V gene sequence: CDR1 SNHLY, CDR2 FYNNEI. The CDR3 sequence is CASGDSNSNQPQHF. The CDR3 coding sequence is TGTGCCAGCGGGGACAGCAATAGCAATCAGCCCCAGCATTTT. The full variable domain, completed using reference TRBV2 and TRBJ1-5, is EPEVTQTPSHQVTQMGQEVILRCVPISNHLYFYWYRQILGQKVEFLVSFYNNEISEKSEIFDDQFSVERPDGSNFTLKIRSTKLEDSAMYFCASGDSNSNQPQHFGDGTRLSIL.